Shown below are 29 T cell receptor beta chains from a single sample sequenced in a study of cytomegalovirus exposure and HLA in healthy donors. Primers included in the PCR were 60 Vbeta and 13 Jbeta primers. Measured with immunoSEQ multiplex PCR; TCRdb has only the in-frame clones, and not every one. The table has about 110,000 clones, 73% seen once. Sequencing was performed on PBMCs. The receptors come from a man between 40 and 49 years old in good health and CMV-seronegative.

This chain uses TRBV6-1 with TRBJ2-2, with 7 positions matching TRBD1. The germline CDR1 and CDR2 sequences are MNHNS and SASEGT. The CDR3 has 15 amino acids. Trimming at V came to 4 bases and at J to 4 bases, leaving 6 bases not matched to a gene. This CDR3 is CASSVDRAVTGELFF. CDR3 in DNA: TGTGCCAGCAGTGTAGACAGGGCTGTCACCGGGGAGCTGTTTTTT.

This rearrangement joins TRBV19 to TRBJ1-6; maybe TRBD1 (5 bases). This CDR3 comprises 16 residues. Trimming removed 7 bases at V and 11 bases at J, with 24 bases between. Germline assignment: CDR1 LNHDA and CDR2 SQIVND (reference sequence). The CDR3, as DNA: TGTGCCAGTACCCACACAACCGCAGGGTTCAGCGCACCCCTCCACTTT. It codes for CASTHTTAGFSAPLHF.

This chain uses TRBV6-6 with TRBJ1-5; 8 nucleotides agree with TRBD1. The CDR3 covers 14 residues. Unmatched junction bases numbered 6, after V lost 6 bases and J lost 5 bases. The germline V gene encodes CDR1 MNHNY and CDR2 SVGAGI (reference sequence). CDR3 sequence: CASSRDRTYQPQHF. DNA of the CDR3: TGTGCCAGCAGCCGGGACAGGACCTATCAGCCCCAGCATTTT.

The rearrangement joins TRBV5-1 to TRBJ2-2; D gene unclear. V was trimmed by 0 bases and J by 5 bases, leaving 11 bases between them. Per germline, CDR1 SGHRS and CDR2 YFSETQ. The CDR3 runs to 15 residues. Here the CDR3 DNA reads TGCGCCAGCAGCTTGGCCGAGGTGAGGACCGGGGAGCTGTTTTTT. Translation: CASSLAEVRTGELFF.

This chain joins TRBV18 and TRBJ2-5, with 8 positions matching TRBD1. CDR3 size: 16 residues. With V trimmed by 3 bases and J by 2 bases, 8 bases remained unmatched. Germline V gene sequence: CDR1 KGHSH, CDR2 LQKENI. The CDR3 nucleotides read TGTGCCAGCTCACCCTATGGAGGACAGGGACAAGAGACCCAGTACTTC. Its translation is CASSPYGGQGQETQYF.

This sequence joins TRBV7-2 and TRBJ1-5; D remains unclear. Between the trimmed V and J ends, which lost 4 bases and 0 bases, there was a span of 13 bases. The CDR3 is 16 residues long. The germline CDR1 and CDR2 sequences are SGHTA and FQGNSA. CDR3 nucleotides: TGTGCCAGCAGCTCGCTTTCCGGTAATAGCAATCAGCCCCAGCATTTT. Its translation is CASSSLSGNSNQPQHF.

This clone occurred a few times. This chain connects TRBV7-6 to TRBJ1-4; 10 nucleotides align to TRBD1. The CDR3 is made up of 16 amino acids. V lost 5 bases, J lost 4 bases, and 7 bases stayed unmatched. Germline V gene lookup returns CDR1 SGHVS and CDR2 FNYEAQ. The CDR3 here is CASSLTGGLFNEKLFF. CDR3 sequence (DNA): TGTGCCAGCAGCCTGACAGGGGGCTTGTTTAATGAAAAACTGTTTTTT.

As DNA, the CDR3 is TGTGCCAGCAGCAGTCCTGGAAACACCATATATTTT. The encoded protein is CASSSPGNTIYF. The chain links TRBV6-5 to TRBJ1-3; D gene ambiguous. V lost 6 bases to trimming and J lost 2 bases, with 5 bases between them. CDR1 is MNHEY, CDR2 SVGAGI, per germline. This CDR3 region has 12 residues.

V usage is TRBV5-3 and J usage is TRBJ1-6, with D tentatively TRBD1 (5 bases). TRBV5-3 is an open reading frame whose function is uncertain. Trimming shortened V by 4 bases and J by 11 bases, and 7 bases separated the two germline ends. The CDR3 consists of 11 residues. The CDR3 sequence: CARSRGTPLHF. The CDR3, as DNA: TGTGCCAGAAGCCGGGGGACACCCCTCCACTTT.

The V and J genes are TRBV10-3 and TRBJ1-6; D might be TRBD1 (5 bases). V lost 3 bases and J 6 bases, leaving 9 bases between the germline ends. CDR3 length: 14 residues. CDR1 and CDR2 (germline): ENHRY, SYGVKD. Here the CDR3 reads CAISDPDSNSPLHF. CDR3 sequence (DNA): TGTGCCATCAGTGATCCCGACAGTAATTCACCCCTCCACTTT.

The DNA of the CDR3 is TGTGCCAGCAGCCCCGTTGAGCGGGGGGCCAACACCGGGGAGCTGTTTTTT. Its protein is CASSPVERGANTGELFF. The rearrangement links TRBV7-9 to TRBJ2-2; 9 bases map to TRBD2. Looked up from germline, CDR1 is SEHNR and CDR2 is FQNEAQ (reference sequence). CDR3 length: 17 residues. Germline trimming cut 5 bases from V and 2 bases from J; bases unmatched to any gene: 9.

The gene calls are TRBV5-6 and TRBJ2-3, with D unclear. The CDR3 has 16 residues. V was shortened by 3 bases and J by 1 base, with 15 bases between the two germline ends. From germline, CDR1 is SGHDT and CDR2 YYEEEE. The DNA for the CDR3 is TGTGCCAGCAGCTCGGGTACGACCAGAGGCACAGATACGCAGTATTTT. Its translation: CASSSGTTRGTDTQYF.

V is TRBV5-1 and J is TRBJ1-3; perhaps TRBD1 as D (5 bases). CDR3 size: 14 residues. Deletions cut 4 bases from V and 8 bases from J, with 16 bases between. CDR1 and CDR2 from the germline V gene are SGHRS and YFSETQ. Here the CDR3 reads CASSHSEGSDTIYF. The DNA for the CDR3 is TGCGCCAGCAGCCACTCGGAGGGGTCGGACACCATATATTTT.

The chain is built from TRBV5-1 and TRBJ1-1; D ambiguous. The CDR3 spans 16 residues. Deletions cut 0 bases from V and 1 base from J, with 13 bases between. Germline lookup yields CDR1 SGHRS and CDR2 YFSETQ. The CDR3 region has the DNA TGCGCCAGCAGCTTGGCCCTATTCGGTCAGAACACTGAAGCTTTCTTT. It encodes CASSLALFGQNTEAFF.

The V and J genes are TRBV19 and TRBJ1-6; 7 nucleotides match TRBD1. CDR3 length equals 17 residues. Germline CDR1 LNHDA, CDR2 SQIVND (reference sequence). V lost 8 bases and J lost 7; bases outside the gene matches: 17. CDR3 amino acids: CASSRALRQGTNSPLHF. CDR3 nucleotide sequence: TGTGCCAGTTCCCGGGCCCTTCGACAGGGCACGAATTCACCCCTCCACTTT.

The rearrangement uses TRBV11-2 and TRBJ1-3; unclear D gene. Per germline, CDR1 SGHAT and CDR2 FQNNGV. This CDR3 has 17 amino acids. Trimming pared 5 bases from V and 4 bases from J, leaving 21 bases between. CDR3 sequence (DNA): TGTGCCAGCAGCCCCCGCCTGGAGGGAGTCGGGGGAAACACCATATATTTT. Translation: CASSPRLEGVGGNTIYF.

This clone was detected a few times. The chain couples TRBV6-5 to TRBJ2-1, with 14 bases identical to TRBD2. V lost 5 bases to trimming and J lost 8 bases; unmatched junction nucleotides: 5. The CDR3 has 15 residues. Germline loops: CDR1 MNHEY, CDR2 SVGAGI. The CDR3 nucleotides are TGTGCCAGCAGTGCGACTAGCGGGGGGGCCGATGAGCAGTTCTTC. Translating gives CASSATSGGADEQFF.

This clone was recorded once. The rearrangement links TRBV19 to TRBJ1-2; 7 bases are shared with TRBD1. This CDR3 region has 13 residues. Trimming at V came to 5 bases and at J to 3 bases, leaving 3 bases not matched to a gene. Per the germline V gene, CDR1 is LNHDA and CDR2 is SQIVND (reference sequence). CDR3 nucleotide sequence: TGTGCCAGTAGTGTACAGGGGTACTATGGCTACACCTTC. As protein: CASSVQGYYGYTF.

This clone was counted only a few times. The V and J genes are TRBV2 and TRBJ2-7; D is perhaps TRBD1 (6 bases). V was clipped by 0 bases and J by 6 bases, with 9 bases between them. This CDR3 spans 13 amino acids. The germline V gene encodes CDR1 SNHLY and CDR2 FYNNEI. DNA of the CDR3: TGTGCCAGCAGTGAAGCGACAGGCCGCGAGCAGTACTTC. The encoded protein is CASSEATGREQYF.

The V call is TRBV6-5, the J call TRBJ2-3; 8 bases are a match to TRBD1. CDR1 and CDR2 (germline): MNHEY, SVGAGI. V lost 4 bases, J lost 6 bases, and 9 bases stayed unmatched. The CDR3 contains 15 residues. As DNA, the CDR3 is TGTGCCAGCAGTTCGGACAGGGTGGGTCCGGATACGCAGTATTTT. Amino acids: CASSSDRVGPDTQYF.

The chain employs TRBV6-5 and TRBJ1-2; D is uncertain. This CDR3 is built from 14 residues. Per the germline V gene, CDR1 is MNHEY and CDR2 is SVGAGI. V was pared by 8 bases and J by 2 bases, with 15 bases between. Here the CDR3 reads CASRRQASNYGYTF. DNA of the CDR3: TGTGCCAGCCGACGGCAGGCCTCCAACTATGGCTACACCTTC.

Points on this clone: The same CDR3 is also encoded by other DNA sequences in this sample. CDR3 protein: CASSSQGGDTEAFF. CDR3 nucleotides: TGTGCCAGCAGCTCCCAAGGGGGAGACACTGAAGCTTTCTTT. The chain combines TRBV7-2 with TRBJ1-1; a weak D match, TRBD1 (6 bases). The germline CDR1 and CDR2 sequences are SGHTA and FQGNSA. Deletions cut 4 bases from V and 3 bases from J, with 12 bases between. There are 14 residues in the CDR3.

The chain is built from TRBV10-3 and TRBJ1-5; 7 nucleotides align to TRBD1. The CDR3 spans 14 residues. From germline, CDR1 is ENHRY and CDR2 SYGVKD. The V and J ends lost 10 bases and 1 base, in that order; junction bases with no gene match: 7. The CDR3 bases are TGTGCCACCGCCAGGGGGTCGAGCAATCAGCCCCAGCATTTT. This encodes CATARGSSNQPQHF.

Remarks on this clone: Other nucleotide sequences from this sample produce the same CDR3. The genes are TRBV6-5 and TRBJ2-7; possibly TRBD2 for D (6 bases). V gave up 0 bases and J gave up 1 base, with 7 bases separating them. The CDR3 is 14 amino acids. Germline loops: CDR1 MNHEY, CDR2 SVGAGI. CDR3 nucleotide sequence: TGTGCCAGCAGTTACTCGGCGGGGTCCTACGAGCAGTACTTC. Translation gives CASSYSAGSYEQYF.

Only a few counts were recorded for this clone. One end of the junction varies from germline; a read error may be responsible. CDR3 region: CASSVDSRRQGTQYF. The CDR3 DNA reads as TGTGCCAGCAGCGTGGATTCCAGGCGACAAGGGACCCAGTACTTC. This chain links TRBV6-1 with TRBJ2-5; D is undetermined. CDR1 MNHNS and CDR2 SASEGT come from the germline V gene. The CDR3 is made up of 15 amino acids.

The gene calls are TRBV9 and TRBJ2-5; 12 nucleotides line up with TRBD2. CDR1 is SGDLS, CDR2 YYNGEE, per germline. The CDR3 loop spans 15 amino acids. V was pared by 3 bases and J by 5 bases, with 5 bases of the junction left unmatched. The CDR3 sequence is CASSASGGVWETQYF. The CDR3 region has the DNA TGTGCCAGCAGCGCTAGCGGGGGGGTTTGGGAGACCCAGTACTTC.

By sample fraction, this clone is medium-sized. The V call is TRBV5-5, the J call TRBJ2-7; 8 bases are a match to TRBD2. CDR3 length: 14 amino acids. V trimming: 0 bases; J trimming: 9 bases; junction bases outside the gene matches: 8. Germline CDR1 and CDR2: SGHKS and YYEKEE (reference sequence). Here the CDR3 DNA reads TGTGCCAGCAGCTTGGAGGTAGCGGGGCCGGGGCAGTACTTC. Amino acids: CASSLEVAGPGQYF.

This clone was seen more than once but under ten times. The J gene is TRBJ1-5, the V gene TRBV10-3; 8 nucleotides agree with TRBD1. Germline CDR1 is ENHRY and CDR2 is SYGVKD. The V gene end was trimmed by 10 bases and the J gene end by 5 bases; junction bases not matched to a gene: 7. CDR3 length: 13 residues. CDR3 DNA: TGTGCCACGACGGGACAGGAAGATCAGCCCCAGCATTTT. It is translated as CATTGQEDQPQHF.

The chain is built from TRBV4-1 and TRBJ2-7; D not resolved. Germline CDR1 MGHRA, CDR2 YSYEKL. CDR3 length equals 16 residues. The germline V and J ends were trimmed by 1 base and 0 bases, with 13 bases remaining between them. CDR3 sequence (DNA): TGCGCCAGCAGCCAAGCTGATCAACAGAGCTCCTACGAGCAGTACTTC. Translation: CASSQADQQSSYEQYF.